This passage covers 5 T cell receptor beta chains from one sample sequenced in a study of human thymus T cells. TCRdb's copy holds only in-frame clones and misses some; the assay was immunoSEQ multiplex PCR. This sample has some 130,000 clones, with about 95% found just once. Corrective cardiac surgery supplied the resected thymus tissue. The sample consisted of thymus tissue. The receptors stem from a boy under three years old with a congenital heart defect but otherwise immunologically healthy.

The rearrangement uses TRBV9 and TRBJ1-3; D gene uncertain. The CDR3 spans 16 residues. Trimming pared 0 bases from V and 2 bases from J, leaving 12 bases between. CDR1 is SGDLS, CDR2 YYNGEE, per germline. In DNA, the CDR3 is TGTGCCAGCAGCGTAGATCCGGGTCTCCCTGGAAACACCATATATTTT. Amino acids: CASSVDPGLPGNTIYF.

The chain employs TRBV30 and TRBJ2-6; 11 bases fit TRBD2. The germline V gene encodes CDR1 GTSNPN and CDR2 SVGIG (reference sequence). Unmatched junction bases numbered 3, after V lost 0 bases and J lost 2 bases. This CDR3 has 17 amino acids. CDR3 nucleotide sequence: TGTGCCTGGAGTGTCACACTAGCGGGGGCTGGGGCCAACGTCCTGACTTTC. It yields the protein CAWSVTLAGAGANVLTF.

This clone has a handful of counts. The chain recombines TRBV12-5 with TRBJ2-4; 7 positions match TRBD2. Per germline, CDR1 LGHNT and CDR2 FRNRAP. The CDR3 covers 12 residues. With V trimmed by 1 base and J by 11 bases, 2 bases remained unmatched. In nucleotides, the CDR3 is TGTGCTAGTGGTTTGGGACTAGCTTTTCAGTACTTC. This gives the protein CASGLGLAFQYF.

The V gene is TRBV28, the J gene TRBJ1-2; tentatively, D is TRBD1 (5 bases). The length of the CDR3 is 11 residues. V was trimmed by 6 bases and J by 8 bases, leaving 10 bases between them. Germline V gene lookup returns CDR1 MDHEN and CDR2 SYDVKM. CDR3 sequence (DNA): TGTGCCAGCAGCGGGGCCGGGGGCTACACCTTC. Amino acid sequence: CASSGAGGYTF.

The V gene is TRBV27, the J gene TRBJ1-2; tentative D call: TRBD1 (6 bases). The CDR3 totals 15 residues. Per germline, CDR1 MNHEY and CDR2 SMNVEV (reference sequence). The V end lost 6 bases, the J end lost 4 bases, and 18 bases lay between the germline ends. CDR3 sequence (DNA): TGTGCCAGCAGCAGACTGGGAAACAGGGCCTATGGCTACACCTTC. Residues: CASSRLGNRAYGYTF.